These 16 T cell receptor beta chains were sequenced from one sample in a study of shared T cell receptors in the human thymus. Assay used: immunoSEQ multiplex PCR; TCRdb lists only in-frame clones, some missing. The sample consists of 500,000 to 850,000 clones, 80% to 90% of them appearing once. These data were likewise used in another study, on human thymus T cells.

Input material: thymocytes. The receptors were gathered from a boy under three years old with a congenital heart defect.

This clone was recorded once. This rearrangement joins TRBV2 to TRBJ2-7, with 8 bases matching TRBD1. The germline V gene has CDR1 SNHLY and CDR2 FYNNEI. The CDR3 runs 16 residues. The ends lost 8 bases at V and 5 bases at J; junction bases unmatched: 17. CDR3 bases: TGTGCCAGCCCCCCCACGGGAGACAGGGGAGTCGACGAGCAGTACTTC. Translated: CASPPTGDRGVDEQYF.

This rearrangement joins TRBV28 to TRBJ2-1, with TRBD1 identical over 7 bases. The V and J ends lost 2 bases and 0 bases, in that order; junction bases with no gene match: 10. The CDR3 is 18 amino acids. From germline, CDR1 is MDHEN and CDR2 SYDVKM. Here the CDR3 DNA reads TGTGCCAGCAGTTTAAAGGGGGCTTCCAGGAGCTCCTACAATGAGCAGTTCTTC. Amino acids: CASSLKGASRSSYNEQFF.

The chain recombines TRBV5-6 with TRBJ2-1; 11 bases match TRBD2. The length of the CDR3 is 16 residues. Germline assignment: CDR1 SGHDT and CDR2 YYEEEE. With V trimmed by 4 bases and J by 7 bases, 10 bases remained unmatched. The chain's CDR3 is CASSQYSGRAGNEQFF. The CDR3 DNA is TGTGCCAGCAGCCAATATAGCGGGAGGGCCGGGAATGAGCAGTTCTTC.

This rearrangement joins TRBV7-8 to TRBJ2-7; D perhaps matches TRBD2 (5 bases). The CDR3 totals 13 residues. Germline lookup yields CDR1 SGHVS and CDR2 FQNEAQ. V lost 5 bases, J lost 2 bases, and 10 bases lay in between. CDR3 coding DNA: TGTGCCAGCAGCCCTCCGGGGACCTACGAGCAGTACTTC. Translated: CASSPPGTYEQYF.

This chain joins TRBV19 and TRBJ1-5, with 7 bases fitting TRBD1. This CDR3 comprises 15 residues. The J segment lost 4 bases and the V segment lost 6 bases, leaving 9 bases of the junction unmatched. The germline CDR1 and CDR2 sequences are LNHDA and SQIVND (reference sequence). The CDR3 loop is CASRTTGFGNQPQHF. The CDR3, as DNA: TGTGCCAGTAGGACGACAGGGTTCGGGAATCAGCCCCAGCATTTT.

The rearrangement uses TRBV30 and TRBJ2-3, with 8 bases fitting TRBD2. Germline values: CDR1 GTSNPN, CDR2 SVGIG (reference sequence). The CDR3 is 15 amino acids. With V trimmed by 0 bases and J by 4 bases, 6 bases remained unmatched. CDR3 sequence reads: CAWSVRAGAPDTQYF. The CDR3 nucleotides read TGTGCCTGGAGTGTACGAGCGGGGGCCCCAGATACGCAGTATTTT.

This clone has only one observation. The J gene is TRBJ1-5, the V gene TRBV15; TRBD1 agrees at 10 bases. This CDR3 spans 21 amino acids. With 0 bases clipped from V and 3 bases from J, the junction kept 17 bases outside the gene matches. Per the germline V gene, CDR1 is LNHNV and CDR2 is YYDKDF (reference sequence). CDR3 DNA: TGTGCCACCAGCAGAGATATTGGGGGACCGGGACAGGGGTTCTTCAATCAGCCCCAGCATTTT. Its protein product is CATSRDIGGPGQGFFNQPQHF.

The V call is TRBV28, the J call TRBJ1-5; weak D call: TRBD1 (5 bases). The CDR3 runs to 15 residues. CDR1 MDHEN and CDR2 SYDVKM come from the germline V gene. V shed 5 bases and J shed 1 base, with 12 bases lying between them. This chain's CDR3 is CASSHGGVSNQPQHF. The CDR3 region has the DNA TGTGCCAGCAGTCATGGGGGGGTGAGCAATCAGCCCCAGCATTTT.

CDR3 amino acids: CASTRGRSYEQYF. In DNA form, the CDR3 reads TGTGCCAGCACCAGGGGGCGATCCTACGAGCAGTACTTC. V is TRBV6-6 and J is TRBJ2-7; TRBD1 matches 8 bases. The CDR3 has 13 residues. After removal of 7 bases from V and 1 base from J, the junction contained 3 bases not matched to a gene. CDR1 MNHNY and CDR2 SVGAGI come from the germline V gene (reference sequence).

The chain couples TRBV11-2 to TRBJ2-7; 10 positions agree with TRBD2. V trimming: 1 base; J trimming: 7 bases; junction bases outside the gene matches: 10. The CDR3 extends over 16 amino acids. In germline, CDR1 is SGHAT, CDR2 FQNNGV. CDR3 DNA sequence: TGTGCCAGCAGCTTAGCCCCCCTAGCGGGAGAGTTAGAGCAGTACTTC. Protein: CASSLAPLAGELEQYF.

This clone showed up just once. The gene calls are TRBV7-6 and TRBJ2-7, with D maybe TRBD1 (5 bases). The J call may be faulty, since TRBJ2-5 better matches the DNA end. The CDR3 contains 16 residues. Germline V gene sequence: CDR1 SGHVS, CDR2 FNYEAQ. For the CDR3, the DNA is TGTGCCAGCAGCTTAGAGGGCCAGGGCTCACAAGAGACCCAGTACTTC. This translates into CASSLEGQGSQETQYF.

This chain uses TRBV29-1 with TRBJ2-7; possible D gene TRBD2, 6 bases. V was trimmed by 1 base and J by 2 bases, leaving 18 bases between them. Germline V gene data show CDR1 as SQVTM and CDR2 as ANQGSEA. This CDR3 has 16 residues. The CDR3 DNA reads TGCAGCGTTGAAGTAGTCCGGGGGAGGCGGCCCTACGAGCAGTACTTC. This encodes CSVEVVRGRRPYEQYF.

V and J are TRBV5-8 and TRBJ1-2; 7 nucleotides align to TRBD1. There are 17 residues in the CDR3. The V gene end was trimmed by 4 bases and the J gene end by 7 bases; junction bases not matched to a gene: 19. Germline CDR1 reads SGHTS; CDR2 reads YDEGEE. The CDR3 nucleotides read TGTGCCAGCAGCCTCATAAACCGACGGACAGGAAGGTCTGGCTACACCTTC. Protein: CASSLINRRTGRSGYTF. Full variable domain (outside the CDR3, taken from reference TRBV5-8 and TRBJ1-2): EAGVTQSPTHLIKTRGQQATLRCSPISGHTSVYWYQQALGLGLQFLLWYDEGEERNRGNFPPRFSGRQFPNYSSELNVNALELEDSALYLCASSLINRRTGRSGYTFGSGTRLTVV.

This clone appeared a single time. The chain employs TRBV2 and TRBJ2-1; a possible D gene is TRBD1 (5 bases). Per germline, CDR1 SNHLY and CDR2 FYNNEI. V lost 4 bases and J 1 base, leaving 20 bases between the germline ends. The CDR3 contains 18 residues. CDR3: CASSVWGKAPNSYNEQFF. The CDR3 bases are TGTGCCAGCAGTGTTTGGGGCAAGGCTCCCAATTCCTACAATGAGCAGTTCTTC.

The chain has TRBV18 and TRBJ2-5; TRBD1 is a possible D gene (5 bases). The V and J ends lost 3 bases and 2 bases respectively, with 13 bases between them. The CDR3 runs to 15 residues. The germline V gene has CDR1 KGHSH and CDR2 LQKENI. DNA of the CDR3: TGTGCCAGCTCACCGGGCAGGGTCTTACAAGAGACCCAGTACTTC. Translating it yields CASSPGRVLQETQYF.

The CDR3 sequence: CASSLHRDRNNSPLHF. As DNA, the CDR3 is TGTGCCAGCAGCCTCCACCGGGACAGGAATAATTCACCCCTCCACTTT. The V and J genes are TRBV27 and TRBJ1-6, with 8 nucleotides matching TRBD1. Germline V CDR1 and CDR2: MNHEY, SMNVEV (reference sequence). This CDR3 comprises 16 residues. J gave up 5 bases and V 6 bases, and 9 bases lay outside the gene matches.